A selection of T cell receptor beta chains follows, all from one sample in a study of neurological immune-mediated disorders. From the 5' RACE reads, TCRdb called clonotypes with MiXCR, one entry per CDR3 protein. The sample yields 65,000 to 80,000 distinct CDR3 sequences, approximately 5% seen once. Material: PBMCs. The receptors come from a woman aged 70-85 years with multiple sclerosis. The CDR3 runs from the conserved cysteine through the conserved F or W. Each record gives: V gene, clone size, D gene, J gene, CDR3 protein, CDR3 DNA. D genes are given only for firm matches. A clone size is listed for some rows: how often the clone was seen (once, few, many), or a class if it is expanded.

v_call: TRBV12-3/TRBV12-4
clone_size: many
d_call: .
j_call: TRBJ1-1
cdr3_aa: CASSLGRVNTEAFF
cdr3_nt: TGTGCCAGCAGTTTGGGGAGGGTGAACACTGAAGCTTTCTTT

v_call: TRBV5-1
clone_size: many
d_call: .
j_call: TRBJ1-3
cdr3_aa: CASSLAGVSSGNTIYF
cdr3_nt: TGCGCCAGCAGCTTGGCCGGGGTGAGCTCTGGAAACACCATATATTTT

v_call: TRBV5-6
clone_size: .
d_call: .
j_call: TRBJ1-6
cdr3_aa: CASSVGSGASYNSPLHF
cdr3_nt: TGTGCCAGCAGCGTGGGTTCGGGGGCATCCTATAATTCACCCCTCCACTTT

v_call: TRBV20-1
clone_size: many
d_call: TRBD2
j_call: TRBJ2-1
cdr3_aa: CSFYGLAEGGEQFF
cdr3_nt: TGCAGTTTTTATGGACTAGCGGAGGGGGGTGAGCAGTTCTTC

v_call: TRBV4-3
clone_size: many
d_call: .
j_call: TRBJ2-7
cdr3_aa: CASSQADMGAYEQYF
cdr3_nt: TGCGCCAGCAGCCAAGCGGACATGGGGGCCTACGAGCAGTACTTC

v_call: TRBV20-1
clone_size: many
d_call: TRBD1
j_call: TRBJ1-5
cdr3_aa: CSARETGNQPQHF
cdr3_nt: TGCAGTGCTAGAGAGACAGGGAATCAGCCCCAGCATTTT

v_call: TRBV3-1
clone_size: many
d_call: .
j_call: TRBJ2-4
cdr3_aa: CASSPRTGAKNIQYF
cdr3_nt: TGTGCCAGCAGCCCGCGGACGGGAGCCAAAAACATTCAGTACTTC

v_call: TRBV10-3
clone_size: many
d_call: TRBD2
j_call: TRBJ2-7
cdr3_aa: CAIRGGLAGGLSSYEQYF
cdr3_nt: TGTGCCATCAGGGGGGGACTAGCGGGAGGTCTTAGCTCCTACGAGCAGTACTTC

v_call: TRBV20-1
clone_size: many
d_call: .
j_call: TRBJ2-3
cdr3_aa: CSASENTDTQYF
cdr3_nt: TGCAGTGCTAGTGAGAACACAGATACGCAGTATTTT

v_call: TRBV3-1
clone_size: .
d_call: .
j_call: TRBJ2-2
cdr3_aa: CASSPQVVVTGELFF
cdr3_nt: TGTGCCAGCAGCCCGCAGGTCGTCGTTACCGGGGAGCTGTTTTTT